This T cell receptor (beta chain) was sequenced in a study of vaccination and CD4 T cells after COVID-19. Overall study findings and caveats: The median SARS-CoV-2-reactive clonotype number increased from about 20 to 38, without statistical significance.

Notes on this clonotype: The antigen is unknown.

Sequencing of DNA taken from cultured CD4+ T cells relied on the Oncomine TCR Beta short-read assay. TCRdb independently ran MiXCR on the PCR reads; one entry per CDR3 protein. The table shows some 14,000 distinct CDR3 sequences, with roughly 60% occurring only once. Treatment of the sample: roughly ten-day PBMC culture with coronavirus spike peptide pools or control peptides (ViraFEST assay). Fresh IL-2 medium replaced half the culture medium on days 3 and 7. This TCR was recovered from a human donor with COVID-19. This sample comprised cultured CD4+ T cells from blood, obtained after SARS-CoV-2 vaccination.

The CDR3 DNA is TGTGCCAGCAGCTTGGGTGGACAGGGGTCCTACGAGCAGTACTTC. It yields the protein CASSLGGQGSYEQYF. This sequence joins TRBV5-6 and TRBJ2-7, with 9 bases that match TRBD1. Germline CDR1 reads SGHDT; CDR2 reads YYEEEE. J gave up 1 base and V 0 bases, and 2 bases lay outside the gene matches. This CDR3 is built from 15 residues.